This T cell receptor (beta chain) was sequenced for a study of CD8 T cells in Susac syndrome. An amount of RNA that ranged from 0.5 to 1 ug was reverse transcribed with random hexamers. Each CDR3 protein gets one entry after TCRdb re-called the immunoSEQ multiplex PCR reads with MiXCR. The sample yields 400,000 to 550,000 distinct CDR3 sequences, 75% to 90% seen once. This clonotype was detected once. CDR1 and CDR2 (germline): SQVTM, ANQGSEA. The CDR3 covers 16 residues. The V and J ends lost 7 bases and 2 bases respectively, with 24 bases between them. The sample taken for sequencing was CD8+ T cells from PBMCs. This TCR was recovered from a human donor with multiple sclerosis. The chain recombines TRBV29-1 with TRBJ2-7; a possible D gene is TRBD1 (6 bases). DNA of the CDR3: TGCAGCGCCCTAGGGGTCGACAGGACGAACCCCTACGAGCAGTACTTC. It is translated as CSALGVDRTNPYEQYF.